This TCR beta chain was sequenced in a study of CD8 T cells in Susac syndrome (dated by TCRdb to the late 2010s). Background for the entire study: Whether CD8+ T cell activation and differentiation in Susac syndrome was antigen driven was tested using repertoire sequencing. Broad study findings and their caveats: The TCR sequencing and HLA analysis was acknowledged to have included a relatively small number of individuals.

Peripheral blood CD8+ and CD4+ T cells from healthy donors, Susac syndrome patients and multiple sclerosis patients were profiled using high-throughput TCR beta sequencing. Healthy donors were age- and sex-matched controls. Bulk CD8+ and CD4+ T cells were purified magnetically by negative isolation, whereas CD8+ TEMRA cells were enriched by FACS. Blood was drawn into EDTA tubes, processed within 24 hours, and PBMCs were isolated by density gradient centrifugation. PBMCs intended for TCR sequencing were frozen in liquid nitrogen and were later thawed in a 37 degrees C water bath. The sorted or isolated CD4+, CD8+ and CD8+ TEMRA cells had a purity of 90% or higher. Notes on this clonotype: Its recognized antigen is unknown. The record has no base qualities; no much larger clone is one base away.

RNA was extracted using the RNeasy kit, and roughly 0.5 to 1 microgram was reverse transcribed with random hexamers. The immunoSEQ multiplex PCR assay, covering 54 Vbeta and 13 Jbeta segments, was used to amplify TCR beta CDR3 regions. PCR amplification bias was corrected using a synthetic template baseline for primer optimization and computational correction. The original pipeline was this. Reads were annotated to V, D and J genes according to IMGT and were analyzed with immunoSEQ Analyzer, with only productive sequences retained. Clonality was calculated as one minus the Shannon entropy normalized by log2 of the number of productive unique sequences. For each patient and control, public and private clones were evaluated among the 100 most prevalent clones. Clones were defined as Susac-specific when absent from the healthy and MS cohorts, from approximately 1,100 published viral clones and from other ImmuneACCESS disease sequences. TCRdb took the public reads, trimmed them with fastp at Q25, ran MiXCR for clone calling and kept in-frame beta chains. Each CDR3 protein gets just one entry, which takes the most common genes and DNA from the rows behind it. The V and J calls here are based on TCRdb, not the publication. The sample contains under 200,000 distinct CDR3 sequences, approximately 90% of them found a single time. The top ten clones comprise approximately 0.073% of the sample.

The material sequenced was CD4+ T cells from PBMCs. The clonotype originates from a human donor in good health.

CDR3 region: CSAVTSSYNEQFF. The nucleotide sequence is TGCAGCGCGGTTACTAGCTCCTACAATGAGCAGTTCTTC. The sequence links TRBV29-1 to TRBJ2-1; 5 matching bases give a weak D call of TRBD2. The V end loses 7 bases and the J end loses 0 bases, and a stretch of 10 bases separates them. Reading from cysteine to phenylalanine, the CDR3 counts 13 amino acids. Only the CDR3 region is kept as DNA, spanning 39 bases read in frame from base 1. CDR1 and CDR2 are read off the germline V gene as SQVTM and ANQGSEA.